What follows are 29 T cell receptor beta chains derived from one specimen sequenced in a study of metastatic and nonmetastatic thyroid tumors. TCRdb reassembled clones from the PCR reads with MiXCR. The sample consists of roughly 59,000 clones, around 15% of them appearing once. Not a single patient had been given any form of treatment at any point before undergoing thyroid surgery. The sequenced sample was blood. These TCRs come from a male donor with papillary thyroid cancer or a benign thyroid nodule (not recorded which). Some clones in this sample may be carry-over from other donors' samples.

As for this clone: A single base separates this from a much larger clone, so it may be a read error. Additional DNA sequences in this sample encode the identical CDR3. This chain joins TRBV19 and TRBJ2-2, with D possibly matching TRBD1 (5 bases). V dropped 8 bases and J dropped 0 bases, with 16 bases sitting between them. Germline CDR1 is LNHDA and CDR2 is SQIVND (reference sequence). This CDR3 comprises 16 residues. The CDR3 sequence is CASGRGALSNTGELFF. The CDR3 region has the DNA TGTGCCAGTGGAAGGGGTGCTCTCTCGAACACCGGGGAGCTGTTTTTT. Supplemented by reference TRBV19 and TRBJ2-2, the full variable domain reads DGGITQSPKYLFRKEGQNVTLSCEQNLNHDAMYWYRQDPGQGLRLIYYSQIVNDFQKGDIAEGYSVSREKKESFPLTVTSAQKNPTAFYLCASGRGALSNTGELFFGEGSRLTVL.

The genes are TRBV11-2 and TRBJ2-2; the D gene could be TRBD1 or TRBD2 (5 bases each). The CDR3 runs 14 residues. Germline values: CDR1 SGHAT, CDR2 FQNNGV. V was clipped by 1 base and J by 4 bases, with 7 bases between them. The CDR3 coding sequence is TGTGCCAGCAGCTTAGGAGGGGCCACCGGGGAGCTGTTTTTT. Protein: CASSLGGATGELFF.

This CDR3 is CASSEMGHSYNEQFF. In nucleotides, the CDR3 is TGTGCCAGCAGTGAAATGGGACACTCCTACAATGAGCAGTTCTTC. The V call is TRBV6-1, the J call TRBJ2-1, with D possibly matching TRBD1 (6 bases). The CDR3 consists of 15 residues. The V end lost 2 bases, the J end lost 0 bases, and 8 bases lay between the germline ends. Looked up from germline, CDR1 is MNHNS and CDR2 is SASEGT.

On this clone itself: This clone may be a read error of a much larger clone one base away. The V call is TRBV6-1, the J call TRBJ1-1; 7 bases fit TRBD1. The V gene end was trimmed by 7 bases and the J gene end by 8 bases; junction bases not matched to a gene: 16. The germline gives CDR1 MNHNS, CDR2 SASEGT. This CDR3 spans 15 amino acids. Here the CDR3 reads CASTPGGQAMNEAFF. The CDR3 bases are TGTGCCAGCACCCCAGGGGGACAAGCGATGAACGAAGCTTTCTTT.

This clone was recorded a few times. This may come from a read error, since a much larger clone is one base off. The chain carries TRBV3-1 and TRBJ2-5, with D possibly matching TRBD2 (5 bases). This CDR3 is 13 amino acids long. The germline V gene encodes CDR1 LGHDT and CDR2 YNNKEL (reference sequence). The CDR3, as DNA: TGTTCCAGCAGCCAAGGTCTAGCAGGGACCCAGTACTTC. It translates to CSSSQGLAGTQYF.

Within the sample, this clone is medium-sized. The rearrangement joins TRBV6-2 or TRBV6-3 to TRBJ2-7, with 7 bases matching TRBD1. CDR1 MNHEY and CDR2 SVGEGT come from the germline V gene. The CDR3 length is 12 residues. V lost 4 bases and J lost 4; bases outside the gene matches: 1. The CDR3 loop is CASSLQGYEQYV. The DNA of the CDR3 is TGTGCCAGCAGTTTACAGGGGTACGAGCAGTACGTC.

This clone was detected only a few times. With a much larger clone just one base away, this may be a read error. V gene TRBV7-9 combines with J gene TRBJ2-4; the match to TRBD1 covers 8 bases. Germline V gene data show CDR1 as SEHNR and CDR2 as FQNEAQ (reference sequence). J lost 8 bases, V lost 5 bases, and 11 bases had no gene match. The CDR3 spans 15 residues. CDR3 in amino acids: CASSVETGEMDIQYF. The DNA of the CDR3 is TGTGCCAGCAGCGTAGAGACAGGGGAGATGGACATTCAGTACTTC. The complete variable domain, with remaining parts taken from reference TRBV7-9 and TRBJ2-4, reads DTGVSQNPRHKITKRGQNVTFRCDPISEHNRLYWYRQTLGQGPEFLTYFQNEAQLEKSRLLSDRFSAERPKGSFSTLEIQRTEQGDSAMYLCASSVETGEMDIQYFGAGTRLSVL.

In the case of this clone: A single base separates this from a much larger clone, so it may be a read error. The sample holds other DNA sequences that translate to the same CDR3. The chain is built from TRBV9 and TRBJ2-5; 11 bases line up with TRBD2. Germline lookup yields CDR1 SGDLS and CDR2 YYNGEE. The V and J ends lost 4 bases and 2 bases, in that order; junction bases with no gene match: 16. The CDR3 is 19 amino acids. The CDR3 DNA reads as TGTGCCAGCAGCCAGACCGGGACTAGCGGTAGGGAGGGGCAAGAGACCCAGTACTTC. Encoded protein: CASSQTGTSGREGQETQYF.

This clone was seen ten or more times. The chain links TRBV7-9 to TRBJ2-7, with a weak D call TRBD2 (7 bases). V was shortened by 1 base and J by 4 bases, with 11 bases between the two germline ends. Germline CDR1 and CDR2: SEHNR and FQNEAQ (reference sequence). The CDR3 runs 14 residues. CDR3 loop: CASSLGGGGYEQYV. The CDR3 nucleotides are TGTGCCAGCAGCTTAGGAGGGGGGGGATACGAGCAGTACGTC.

Worth noting for this clone: A single base separates this from a much larger clone, so it may be a read error. The chain is built from TRBV9 and TRBJ1-1, with D unresolved. V lost 3 bases and J 6 bases, leaving 18 bases between the germline ends. This CDR3 is 15 amino acids long. Germline V gives CDR1 SGDLS, CDR2 YYNGEE. CDR3 coding DNA: TGTGCCAGCAGCGGACCCGCAGACCCCGGGGCTGAAGCTTTCTTT. This encodes CASSGPADPGAEAFF.

This clone was recorded many times. The chain links TRBV20-1 to TRBJ1-6, with unresolved D. Germline values: CDR1 DFQATT, CDR2 SNEGSKA (reference sequence). V gave up 5 bases and J gave up 10 bases, with 0 bases separating them. This CDR3 has 8 residues. The CDR3 sequence: CSASPLHF. DNA for the CDR3: TGCAGTGCTTCACCCCTCCACTTT.

This clone was detected many times. CDR3 sequence reads: CSAAFSGTGDYEQYF. In nucleotides, the CDR3 is TGCAGTGCTGCCTTTTCCGGGACAGGTGACTACGAGCAGTACTTC. The rearrangement uses TRBV20-1 and TRBJ2-7, with TRBD1 matching over 8 bases. The V segment lost 5 bases and the J segment 3 bases; nucleotides outside the gene matches: 12. The CDR3 has 15 residues. CDR1 and CDR2 (germline): DFQATT, SNEGSKA (reference sequence).

This clone was seen many times. The V call is TRBV20-1, the J call TRBJ1-6; no clear D. The V end was cut by 4 bases, the J end by 3 bases, with 13 bases between. This CDR3 region has 15 residues. Germline V gene data show CDR1 as DFQATT and CDR2 as SNEGSKA (reference sequence). CDR3 region: CSATGRDIYNSPLHF. CDR3 coding DNA: TGCAGTGCTACCGGACGTGATATCTATAATTCACCCCTCCACTTT.

This clone was detected ten times or more. This rearrangement joins TRBV12-3 or TRBV12-4 to TRBJ1-3; D is unresolved. The germline V and J ends were trimmed by 6 bases and 1 base, with 10 bases remaining between them. This CDR3 is 14 amino acids long. CDR3 sequence: CASRDGSSGNTIYF. CDR3 coding DNA: TGTGCCAGCAGGGACGGGTCTTCTGGAAACACCATATATTTT.

This clone was recorded at least ten times. This rearrangement joins TRBV12-3 or TRBV12-4 to TRBJ1-2; maybe TRBD1 (6 bases). V was pared by 2 bases and J by 8 bases, with 12 bases between. The CDR3 length is 13 residues. CDR3 bases: TGTGCCAGCAGTTTAAACAGGGTTGGCGGCTACACCTTC. Protein: CASSLNRVGGYTF.

This clone was counted only a few times. This clone may be a read error of a much larger clone one base away. Additional DNA sequences in this sample encode the identical CDR3. The chain recombines TRBV11-2 with TRBJ1-2; no clear D. The V gene's germline CDR1 is SGHAT and CDR2 FQNNGV. The CDR3 runs to 14 residues. V lost 5 bases to trimming and J lost 5 bases, with 15 bases between them. The CDR3 loop reads CASSAFGRPYGYTF. The CDR3 nucleotides are TGTGCCAGCAGCGCCTTCGGACGTCCTTATGGCTACACCTTC.

About this clone itself: Mismatch with germline at one junction end may stem from a read error. The chain uses TRBV25-1 and TRBJ1-1; the D is unclear. This CDR3 is 16 amino acids long. Germline V gene data show CDR1 as MGHDK and CDR2 as SYGVNS. The CDR3 DNA follows: TGTGCCGGCAGTGTACTGAGTGAGGTAGAGAGAACTGAAGCTTTCTTT. This sequence encodes CAGSVLSEVERTEAFF.

This clone was counted at least ten times. This sequence joins TRBV7-2 and TRBJ2-5; TRBD2 might be the D (6 bases). V lost 1 base to trimming and J lost 2 bases, with 8 bases between them. Germline lookup yields CDR1 SGHTA and CDR2 FQGNSA. CDR3 size: 14 residues. In DNA, the CDR3 is TGTGCCAGCAGCTTAGTTAGCGGACAAGAGACCCAGTACTTC. Translating gives CASSLVSGQETQYF.

This rearrangement joins TRBV7-9 to TRBJ2-7; TRBD1 agrees at 8 bases. CDR1 and CDR2 from the germline V gene are SEHNR and FQNEAQ (reference sequence). The CDR3 runs 12 residues. J lost 7 bases, V lost 5 bases, and 4 bases had no gene match. The CDR3: CASSTDRVEQYF. As DNA, the CDR3 is TGTGCCAGCAGCACGGACAGGGTAGAGCAGTACTTC.

Notes on this clone: Being one base from a much bigger clone, this may be a read error. This same CDR3 is encoded by further DNA sequences in the sample. V usage is TRBV24-1 and J usage is TRBJ2-3; no clear D gene. V was trimmed by 4 bases and J by 4 bases, leaving 20 bases between them. The CDR3 extends over 17 amino acids. CDR1 is KGHDR and CDR2 is SFDVKD in the germline V gene. The CDR3 region has the DNA TGTGCCACCAGTGAGAGAGGCGGAGCCGACTTCGCAGATACGCAGTATTTT. It encodes CATSERGGADFADTQYF.

Comments on this clone: This may be a read error: a much more frequent sequence differs by one nucleotide. The chain uses TRBV12-5 and TRBJ2-1; D possibly corresponds to TRBD2 (6 bases). The CDR3 contains 19 residues. V was shortened by 0 bases and J by 7 bases, with 25 bases between the two germline ends. The germline V gene encodes CDR1 LGHNT and CDR2 FRNRAP. CDR3 nucleotide sequence: TGTGCTAGTGGTTTGGTACTAAGCGGGCAGTGGGTAAGATTTAATGAGCAGTTCTTC. Its protein product is CASGLVLSGQWVRFNEQFF. The full variable domain, rest sourced from reference TRBV12-5 and TRBJ2-1, is DARVTQTPRHKVTEMGQEVTMRCQPILGHNTVFWYRQTMMQGLELLAYFRNRAPLDDSGMPKDRFSAEMPDATLATLKIQPSEPRDSAVYFCASGLVLSGQWVRFNEQFFGPGTRLTVL.

The chain is built from TRBV3-1 and TRBJ1-3, with unresolved D. CDR3 length: 16 amino acids. Germline CDR1 and CDR2: LGHDT and YNNKEL (reference sequence). The V end lost 4 bases, the J end lost 2 bases, and 15 bases lay between the germline ends. The CDR3 reads CASSPERTEAGNTIYF. CDR3 sequence (DNA): TGTGCCAGCAGCCCCGAACGCACAGAGGCTGGAAACACCATATATTTT.

In this sample, this clone turned up many times. This chain uses TRBV4-3 with TRBJ1-3; the D is unclear. V lost 0 bases, J lost 2 bases, and 8 bases lay in between. The CDR3 has 15 amino acids. The V gene's germline CDR1 is LGHNA and CDR2 YSLEER. The CDR3 loop reads CASSQDRRTGNTIYF. In DNA, the CDR3 is TGCGCCAGCAGCCAAGACAGGAGAACTGGAAACACCATATATTTT.

This clone was recorded many times. This chain links TRBV4-3 with TRBJ2-5; the D gene is possibly TRBD2 (7 bases). The CDR3 contains 18 residues. Germline CDR1 is LGHNA and CDR2 is YSLEER. The V and J ends lost 0 bases and 5 bases respectively, with 22 bases between them. CDR3 sequence (DNA): TGCGCCAGCAGCCAAGAGGCCCCCGGGGGGAGGGGGGCGGAGACCCAGTACTTC. Encoded protein: CASSQEAPGGRGAETQYF.

This clone was counted only a few times. A much larger clone differs by one base, so this may be a read error. At the DNA level, this CDR3 is encoded by other sequences in the same sample as well. The CDR3 is CASSYGQGAEAFF. CDR3 coding DNA: TGTGCCAGCAGTTACGGACAGGGGGCCGAAGCTTTCTTT. The chain links TRBV27 to TRBJ1-1, with 11 bases matching TRBD1. The CDR3 has 13 amino acids. After removal of 4 bases from V and 8 bases from J, the junction contained 3 bases not matched to a gene. In germline, CDR1 is MNHEY, CDR2 SMNVEV (reference sequence).

This clone occurred many times. The chain is built from TRBV19 and TRBJ2-1; tentative D call: TRBD1 (6 bases). The CDR3 has 15 residues. The germline V gene encodes CDR1 LNHDA and CDR2 SQIVND (reference sequence). The germline V and J ends were trimmed by 3 bases and 4 bases, with 13 bases remaining between them. The CDR3 sequence is CASSIFSGAYNEQFF. CDR3 nucleotide sequence: TGTGCCAGTAGTATCTTCTCAGGGGCGTACAATGAGCAGTTCTTC.

This clone occurred many times. V gene TRBV19 combines with J gene TRBJ2-5, with a possible D match to TRBD1 (5 bases). Germline V gene lookup returns CDR1 LNHDA and CDR2 SQIVND (reference sequence). The ends were cut back, 7 bases at V and 2 bases at J, with 11 bases in the middle. CDR3 size: 13 residues. CDR3 nucleotides: TGTGCCAGTACCCGGACACCTCAAGAGACCCAGTACTTC. This sequence encodes CASTRTPQETQYF.

This clone was seen a few times. The junction and the germline gene differ at one end; a read error may be behind it. The chain joins TRBV12-3 or TRBV12-4 to TRBJ2-7; D is possibly TRBD1 (5 bases). This CDR3 is 14 amino acids long. The DNA of the CDR3 is TGTGCCGGCAGTTTAGTTGCAGGGCCCTACGAGCAGTACTTC. This translates into CAGSLVAGPYEQYF.

With respect to this clone: A clone one base away is much larger, so this may be a read error. The J gene is TRBJ2-4, the V gene TRBV5-1; possible D gene TRBD1, 6 bases. Germline loops: CDR1 SGHRS, CDR2 YFSETQ. The CDR3 spans 14 residues. Trimming removed 9 bases at V and 8 bases at J, with 21 bases between. Written as DNA, the CDR3 is TGCGCCAACAGAGTGCGGCAGGGGTCATACATTCAGTACTTC. Its protein product is CANRVRQGSYIQYF.